This TCR beta chain came from a study of blood T cell repertoires in COVID-19 (dated by TCRdb to between 2020 and 2021). The study in broad terms: Samples from collaborators originated in the United States, Italy and Spain and spanned both the acute and convalescent phases of COVID-19. The dataset comprised deeply sampled blood TCRbeta repertoires from subjects exposed to, actively infected with, or recovered from COVID-19. A de-identified subject ID, COVID-19 status, age in years and sex were almost always included in the sample metadata. Samples came from the ongoing ImmuneRACE study (first 160 participants) plus 1,254 subjects from 6 global collaborators. Where available, HLA class I and class II types were taken from metadata supplied by the sample provider and were not determined by assay-based typing. The material from the prospective study consisted of cDNA or gDNA derived from T cells, B-cell-depleted T cells, or PBMCs. A freely available public database, intended as a resource for researchers studying the immune response to SARS-CoV-2, is where the repertoires were released. Results the study describes overall, beyond this receptor: The quantity of clinical and demographic metadata differed by source and by participant and was supplied without curation.

The immunoSEQ Assay, a bias-controlled multiplex PCR, was used to amplify TCRbeta CDR3 regions from genomic DNA. The paper's processing steps were these. The number of nucleated cells in each sample was estimated from the amplification of reference gene primers within the assay. To quantify the absolute abundance of each unique TCRbeta CDR3 rearrangement, sequence reads were collapsed and filtered. For each sample, productive Simpson clonality was calculated as the square root of Simpson's diversity index across productive rearrangements. TCRdb provides this immuneACCESS table in a form limited to in-frame rearrangements. Some clones are lacking; in checked studies, under half of them reflect an unresolved V gene, and why the rest are absent is not known. Clonal size and the V and J genes are those of that table, whereas D and trimming came from the DNA. Recorded for this sample are some 400,000 clones; roughly 86% of them occurred a single time. 1.7% of the sample is in the top ten clones.

Participants in the prospective study were enrolled through a virtual design, were aged about 18 to 100 years, and lived in fewer than 30 United States geographic areas. To assign participants to cohorts, the prospective study relied on clinical history that participants themselves reported in a screening survey and a study questionnaire. ImmuneRACE Cohort 3 recovered participants were defined by two consecutive negative NP/OP PCR tests, healthcare professional clearance, or symptom resolution. Mobile phlebotomists in the prospective study collected whole blood, serum and a nasopharyngeal or oropharyngeal swab from every participant. Participants in the prospective study had the option to provide additional blood draws and questionnaires over a 2-month period. Prospective study blood samples were shipped either frozen or at room temperature before DNA extraction. A remark on this clone: What antigen it recognizes has not been identified. Base qualities are not recorded, but no much larger clone differs from it by a single base.

Relative to germline, V is missing 3 bases and J is missing 0 bases, with 11 bases of the junction outside any gene match. From a lookup of the germline V gene (reference sequence), CDR1 and CDR2 are LGHDT and YNNKEL. From the cysteine through the phenylalanine, the CDR3 covers 19 amino acids. The read is trimmed to its CDR3 DNA, 57 bases read in frame from base 1. The rearrangement joined TRBV3-1 (or the pseudogene TRBV3-2) to TRBJ2-3, with 11 bases in between that match TRBD2. The sample comprised PBMCs or T cells enriched from blood (not recorded which). The TCR comes from a woman aged 25 to 39 who had recovered from COVID-19. The CDR3 amino acid sequence is: CASSQWLAGGSLSTDTQYF. At the DNA level, the sequence is TGTGCCAGCAGCCAGTGGCTAGCGGGGGGCTCCCTCAGCACAGATACGCAGTATTTT.